A selection of T cell receptor beta chains follows, all from one sample in a study of T-cell reconstitution after alpha-beta-depleted transplantation in children. TCRdb called the PCR reads again in MiXCR, with one record for every CDR3 protein. This table holds some 500,000 distinct CDR3 sequences, roughly 18% found once. Here the sequenced sample was PBMCs from the stem cell graft donor, taken from the stem cell graft. Receptor source: a human donor who donated a stem cell graft to a child with acute lymphoblastic leukemia. CDR3s include the opening cysteine and the closing phenylalanine or tryptophan. The order of the fields is J gene, V gene, CDR3 protein.

TRBJ2-7 | TRBV4-2 | CASSQGSGSAGEQYF
TRBJ2-7 | TRBV7-6 | CASSLASDDYEQYF
TRBJ1-1 | TRBV29-1 | CSVGGQWAFF
TRBJ2-3 | TRBV5-1 | CASSLGRLLRSTDTQYF
TRBJ1-2 | TRBV20-1 | CSARDISGLLHGYTF
TRBJ1-1 | TRBV20-1 | CSARPTDRAHEAFF
TRBJ1-1 | TRBV5-1 | CASSGGGVNTEAFF
TRBJ2-2 | TRBV27 | CASSFGGHNTGELFF
TRBJ2-7 | TRBV14 | CASSQVFYEQYF
TRBJ2-3 | TRBV6-2/TRBV6-3 | CASSFSLTQYF
TRBJ2-7 | TRBV2 | CAKTAGFPSYEQYF
TRBJ1-5 | TRBV12-3/TRBV12-4 | CASSPRTGANQPQHF
TRBJ2-1 | TRBV7-3 | CASSFTSGSTLGEQFF
TRBJ2-1 | TRBV6-5 | CASSSAASGRATNEQFF
TRBJ2-5 | TRBV3-1 | CASSQVGQGAWDQYF
TRBJ2-7 | TRBV12-3/TRBV12-4 | CASGYLSGSPYEQYF
TRBJ2-7 | TRBV7-9 | CASSAASGSGYEQYF
TRBJ2-7 | TRBV28 | CASSPPGENYEQYF
TRBJ2-2 | TRBV11-1 | CASSAQPGTGGSTGELFF
TRBJ1-6 | TRBV6-1 | CASSQPTGVNSPLHF
TRBJ2-7 | TRBV5-1 | CASSLVGGLGEQYF
TRBJ2-2 | TRBV15 | CATSKWDRQTGELFF
TRBJ2-6 | TRBV6-2/TRBV6-3 | CASSYSFSGANVLTF
TRBJ2-3 | TRBV3-1 | CASSQGLAGGPSDTQYF
TRBJ2-3 | TRBV12-3/TRBV12-4 | CASTPWGVGADTQYF
TRBJ1-2 | TRBV7-9 | CASSSTGLNYGYTF
TRBJ2-7 | TRBV12-3/TRBV12-4 | CASSNQRGPYEQYF
TRBJ2-7 | TRBV12-3/TRBV12-4 | CASSFFPHSYEQYF
TRBJ1-3 | TRBV5-5 | CASSPLAGAQSGNTIYF
TRBJ2-7 | TRBV5-1 | CASSSRVSRGEQYF
TRBJ2-7 | TRBV12-3/TRBV12-4 | CASSFHYEQYF
TRBJ1-2 | TRBV27 | CASRLIAAHGYTF
TRBJ1-1 | TRBV5-5 | CASSLTHHSAFF
TRBJ2-1 | TRBV7-8 | CASSLIMGYNEQFF
TRBJ2-5 | TRBV19 | CASSTWTSGETQYF
TRBJ2-3 | TRBV20-1 | CSARPTSGRTDTQYF
TRBJ1-5 | TRBV12-3/TRBV12-4 | CASSLTGKSNQPQHF
TRBJ2-3 | TRBV11-2 | CASEKIGVDTQYF
TRBJ2-7 | TRBV5-1 | CASSLLGGTTDYEQYF
TRBJ2-3 | TRBV5-1 | CASSLARSSSTDTQYF
TRBJ1-2 | TRBV29-1 | CSVEDGDYGYTF
TRBJ2-4 | TRBV4-1 | CASASGRAQGNIQYF
TRBJ2-1 | TRBV20-1 | CSAKGDNSGSSEQFF
TRBJ1-1 | TRBV12-3/TRBV12-4 | CASSLSGGGDEAFF
TRBJ2-1 | TRBV7-2 | CASSWSGGNEQFF
TRBJ2-7 | TRBV12-3/TRBV12-4 | CASTVRDRSYEQYF